The 31 T cell receptor beta chains below come from one sample, sequenced in a study of T cells in localized non-small cell lung cancer (TCRdb year 2020). Library prep was done by the immunoSEQ multiplex PCR assay. Held by TCRdb, this immuneACCESS table contains in-frame sequences only and omits some clones. Under half of the omission traces to an unresolved V gene where checked; the cause of the rest is unknown. For this sample there are about 17,000 clones; around 88% appear just once. Of the sample, 34% is held by the ten largest clones. The source was peripheral blood, collected before any cancer treatment. Every receptor here comes from a male donor aged 60 or over with stage III lung adenocarcinoma.

Worth noting for this clone: Without the conserved terminal phenylalanine or tryptophan, this CDR3 likely stems from a read error. The chain is built from TRBV5-5 and TRBJ2-7; 8 positions agree with TRBD1. This CDR3 contains 14 residues. CDR1 is SGHKS and CDR2 is YYEKEE in the germline V gene (reference sequence). With 0 bases clipped from V and 3 bases from J, the junction kept 2 bases outside the gene matches. The CDR3 spells CASSLETGDYEQYL. The CDR3 DNA is TGTGCCAGCAGCTTGGAGACAGGGGACTACGAGCAGTACCTC.

CDR3 in amino acids: CASSLDTNEKLFF. In nucleotides, the CDR3 is TGTGCCAGCAGCTTGGATACTAATGAAAAACTGTTTTTT. This chain links TRBV7-9 with TRBJ1-4, with D unresolved. Germline values: CDR1 SEHNR, CDR2 FQNEAQ (reference sequence). Trimming left V 3 bases short and J 2 bases short, with 4 bases between. CDR3 length equals 13 residues.

This rearrangement joins TRBV2 to TRBJ2-3; D unclear. The CDR3 is 16 residues long. The germline gives CDR1 SNHLY, CDR2 FYNNEI. V was pared by 1 base and J by 0 bases, with 11 bases between. This CDR3 reads CASSEGRGTSTDTQYF. The CDR3 coding sequence is TGTGCCAGCAGTGAAGGGAGAGGAACTAGCACAGATACGCAGTATTTT.

V and J are TRBV6-5 and TRBJ1-2; D is uncertain. The V gene lost 7 bases and the J gene lost 7 bases, with 13 bases spanning the gap. CDR1 is MNHEY, CDR2 SVGAGI, per germline. The length of the CDR3 is 12 residues. The CDR3 is CASIGDYGGYTF. DNA of the CDR3: TGTGCCAGCATTGGGGATTACGGTGGCTACACCTTC.

Note on this clone: Germline and junction disagree at one end, which may indicate a read error. V is TRBV7-2 and J is TRBJ2-7; D uncertain. The CDR3 contains 14 residues. Looked up from germline, CDR1 is SGHTA and CDR2 is FQGNSA. CDR3 amino acids: CAISSSDTIYEQYF. The CDR3 coding sequence is TGTGCCATCAGCTCCTCAGACACGATCTACGAGCAGTACTTC.

The chain has TRBV27 and TRBJ2-2; D is possibly TRBD1 (6 bases). The germline V and J ends were trimmed by 6 bases and 1 base, with 6 bases remaining between them. Germline V gene sequence: CDR1 MNHEY, CDR2 SMNVEV (reference sequence). The CDR3 contains 13 residues. The CDR3 loop is CASRGQNTGELFF. In DNA form, the CDR3 reads TGTGCCAGCAGGGGACAGAACACCGGGGAGCTGTTTTTT.

The chain couples TRBV6-1 to TRBJ1-2, with 8 nucleotides matching TRBD1. With V trimmed by 5 bases and J by 4 bases, 3 bases remained unmatched. The CDR3 is 13 amino acids. The germline CDR1 and CDR2 sequences are MNHNS and SASEGT. CDR3 coding DNA: TGTGCCAGCAGTCGACAGGGGCCCTATGGCTACACCTTC. As protein: CASSRQGPYGYTF.

V and J are TRBV10-3 and TRBJ2-5; D might be TRBD2 (6 bases). The V gene's germline CDR1 is ENHRY and CDR2 SYGVKD. CDR3 length: 14 residues. The germline V and J ends were trimmed by 0 bases and 5 bases, with 10 bases remaining between them. CDR3 residues: CAISESTSRETQYF. The CDR3 nucleotides are TGTGCCATCAGTGAGTCCACTAGCAGGGAGACCCAGTACTTC.

The chain has TRBV11-2 and TRBJ2-2; possible D gene TRBD2, 6 bases. CDR1 and CDR2 from the germline V gene are SGHAT and FQNNGV. Trimming took 0 bases from V and 0 from J, leaving 11 bases between them. This CDR3 is 17 amino acids long. In DNA form, the CDR3 reads TGTGCCAGCAGCTTAGAGGGGGGAATCCCGAACACCGGGGAGCTGTTTTTT. Amino acids: CASSLEGGIPNTGELFF.

The chain uses TRBV2 and TRBJ2-1; the D is unclear. The CDR3 extends over 11 amino acids. CDR1 is SNHLY and CDR2 is FYNNEI in the germline V gene. With 4 bases removed from V and 10 bases from J, the gap between germline ends came to 8 bases. CDR3 sequence reads: CASSVHQEQFF. The DNA of the CDR3 is TGTGCCAGCAGTGTCCATCAGGAGCAGTTCTTC.

The chain is built from TRBV28 and TRBJ2-7; perhaps TRBD1 as D (5 bases). The V end lost 6 bases, the J end lost 0 bases, and 21 bases lay between the germline ends. The V gene's germline CDR1 is MDHEN and CDR2 SYDVKM. There are 17 residues in the CDR3. The chain's CDR3 is CASSQTFDRKDSYEQYF. CDR3 coding DNA: TGTGCCAGCAGCCAAACCTTCGACAGAAAGGACTCCTACGAGCAGTACTTC. Supplemented by reference TRBV28 and TRBJ2-7, the full variable domain reads DVKVTQSSRYLVKRTGEKVFLECVQDMDHENMFWYRQDPGLGLRLIYFSYDVKMKEKGDIPEGYSVSREKKERFSLILESASTNQTSMYLCASSQTFDRKDSYEQYFGPGTRLTVT.

As to this clone: An end of the junction differs from the germline gene, which may be a read error. The chain employs TRBV7-7 and TRBJ1-3; D is undetermined. The CDR3 is made up of 13 amino acids. Germline V CDR1 and CDR2: SSHAT, FNYEAQ (reference sequence). The CDR3 region has the DNA TGTGCTAGCAGCTTGGCGCCTGGAAACACCATATATTTT. Translated: CASSLAPGNTIYF.

The chain has TRBV2 and TRBJ1-5; D perhaps matches TRBD1 (5 bases). There are 14 residues in the CDR3. V lost 6 bases and J lost 5, with 14 bases in between. Germline V gene sequence: CDR1 SNHLY, CDR2 FYNNEI. The CDR3 DNA reads as TGTGCCAGCAGCCTTGACAGACCCTATCAGCCCCAGCATTTT. This translates into CASSLDRPYQPQHF.

The chain employs TRBV19 and TRBJ2-2, with D possibly called TRBD1 or TRBD2 (5 bases each). V dropped 3 bases and J dropped 0 bases, with 11 bases sitting between them. Germline V gene data show CDR1 as LNHDA and CDR2 as SQIVND (reference sequence). The CDR3 totals 16 residues. CDR3 sequence: CASSISRGTNTGELFF. The CDR3 DNA is TGTGCCAGTAGTATCTCGAGGGGCACGAACACCGGGGAGCTGTTTTTT.

V and J are TRBV6-1 and TRBJ1-1, with D possibly matching TRBD1 (5 bases). This CDR3 contains 15 residues. With 2 bases removed from V and 1 base from J, the gap between germline ends came to 11 bases. Germline V gene lookup returns CDR1 MNHNS and CDR2 SASEGT. The CDR3 loop reads CASSERGLGNTEAFF. CDR3 nucleotide sequence: TGTGCCAGCAGTGAAAGGGGTCTTGGGAACACTGAAGCTTTCTTT.

This chain connects TRBV11-1 to TRBJ1-6; D is unresolved. Per the germline V gene, CDR1 is SGHAT and CDR2 is FQDESV (reference sequence). The V and J ends lost 4 bases and 6 bases respectively, with 10 bases between them. This CDR3 region has 14 residues. The CDR3 DNA sequence: TGTGCCAGCAGCTCGGTTCGTGGTAATTCACCCCTCCACTTT. This encodes CASSSVRGNSPLHF. The full variable domain, with the rest looked up from reference TRBV11-1 and TRBJ1-6, is EAEVAQSPRYKITEKSQAVAFWCDPISGHATLYWYRQILGQGPELLVQFQDESVVDDSQLPKDRFSAERLKGVDSTLKIQPAELGDSAMYLCASSSVRGNSPLHFGNGTRLTVT.

The chain recombines TRBV7-9 with TRBJ1-5; no definite D call. Germline V CDR1 and CDR2: SEHNR, FQNEAQ (reference sequence). The length of the CDR3 is 15 residues. The V gene lost 1 base and the J gene lost 0 bases, with 7 bases spanning the gap. DNA of the CDR3: TGTGCCAGCAGCTTAGGATCAGCTAGCAATCAGCCCCAGCATTTT. Translated: CASSLGSASNQPQHF.

This clone was seen a single time. The rearrangement uses TRBV6-5 and TRBJ1-4; a possible D gene is TRBD1 (5 bases). The ends were cut back, 6 bases at V and 0 bases at J, with 8 bases in the middle. Germline values: CDR1 MNHEY, CDR2 SVGAGI. CDR3 length equals 14 residues. The chain's CDR3 is CASSLQATNEKLFF. The CDR3 DNA is TGTGCCAGCAGCCTACAGGCAACTAATGAAAAACTGTTTTTT.

This rearrangement joins TRBV19 to TRBJ2-2, with D maybe TRBD2 (7 bases). The CDR3 contains 15 residues. Trimming removed 5 bases at V and 4 bases at J, with 14 bases between. Germline values: CDR1 LNHDA, CDR2 SQIVND (reference sequence). CDR3 nucleotides: TGTGCCAGTAGTTCGGGGGGCCGCGGCACCGGGGAGCTGTTTTTT. Translated, it gives CASSSGGRGTGELFF.

The table lists this clone with a few counts. This chain joins TRBV6-5 and TRBJ2-1; D ambiguous. V shed 2 bases and J shed 1 base, with 12 bases lying between them. CDR1 and CDR2 from the germline V gene are MNHEY and SVGAGI. This CDR3 region has 16 residues. Here the CDR3 reads CASSYRRPSSYNEQFF. Written as DNA, the CDR3 is TGTGCCAGCAGTTACCGCAGGCCCTCGTCCTACAATGAGCAGTTCTTC.

The rearrangement joins TRBV2 to TRBJ1-5; 9 bases fit TRBD1. Germline CDR1 SNHLY, CDR2 FYNNEI. The length of the CDR3 is 15 residues. V dropped 6 bases and J dropped 4; count of bases not matched to a gene: 7. This chain's CDR3 is CASRETGGGNQPQHF. As DNA, the CDR3 is TGTGCCAGCAGGGAAACAGGGGGCGGGAATCAGCCCCAGCATTTT. Full variable domain (rest looked up from reference TRBV2 and TRBJ1-5): EPEVTQTPSHQVTQMGQEVILRCVPISNHLYFYWYRQILGQKVEFLVSFYNNEISEKSEIFDDQFSVERPDGSNFTLKIRSTKLEDSAMYFCASRETGGGNQPQHFGDGTRLSIL.

This chain connects TRBV7-1 to TRBJ1-2; D is perhaps TRBD1 (5 bases). Being an ORF, TRBV7-1 has a function that is uncertain. The V and J ends lost 4 bases and 5 bases respectively, with 14 bases between them. The CDR3 is 14 residues long. DNA for the CDR3: TGTGCCAGCAGCTTGGACGACAGCTATTATGGCTACACCTTC. Residues: CASSLDDSYYGYTF.

This chain uses TRBV5-1 with TRBJ2-7; D is perhaps TRBD2 (5 bases). The CDR3 is made up of 16 amino acids. Germline V gene data show CDR1 as SGHRS and CDR2 as YFSETQ. Trimming stripped 5 bases from V and 0 bases from J, with 18 bases between. CDR3 sequence: CASSPNPGSSSYEQYF. For the CDR3, the DNA is TGCGCCAGCAGTCCTAATCCGGGATCTAGCTCCTACGAGCAGTACTTC.

The chain employs TRBV18 and TRBJ1-5; perhaps TRBD1 as D (6 bases). V lost 3 bases and J lost 7, with 10 bases in between. In germline, CDR1 is KGHSH, CDR2 LQKENI. CDR3 length: 13 residues. Written as DNA, the CDR3 is TGTGCCAGCTCACCGGACAGCAGGCAGCCCCAGCATTTT. Residues: CASSPDSRQPQHF.

Only one count was recorded for this clone. The chain is built from TRBV6-5 and TRBJ1-6, with D possibly being TRBD1 (5 bases). CDR3 length equals 15 residues. Trimming removed 5 bases at V and 7 bases at J, with 15 bases between. Germline-derived CDR1 and CDR2 are MNHEY and SVGAGI. The CDR3 DNA reads as TGTGCCAGCAGTGCTACCGGGACCGCAAATTCACCCCTCCACTTT. Amino acid sequence: CASSATGTANSPLHF.

The chain uses TRBV29-1 and TRBJ2-3, with 13 bases lining up with TRBD2. V was clipped by 1 base and J by 5 bases; unmatched bases: 3. From germline, CDR1 is SQVTM and CDR2 ANQGSEA. The CDR3 extends over 15 amino acids. DNA for the CDR3: TGCAGCGTTGAAGGACTAGCGGGGGGTAGAGATACGCAGTATTTT. Its protein is CSVEGLAGGRDTQYF.

The CDR3 reads CASSFGQGYTGELFF. CDR3 DNA: TGTGCCAGCAGCTTTGGACAGGGATACACCGGGGAGCTGTTTTTT. The chain is built from TRBV5-4 and TRBJ2-2; 8 bases are a match to TRBD1. V lost 2 bases and J lost 3; bases outside the gene matches: 3. Germline lookup yields CDR1 SGHNT and CDR2 YYREEE (reference sequence). The CDR3 sequence is 15 residues long.

The chain has TRBV18 and TRBJ2-2, with 7 positions matching TRBD1. Germline V lookup: CDR1 KGHSH, CDR2 LQKENI. The CDR3 is made up of 17 amino acids. Germline trimming cut 6 bases from V and 0 bases from J; bases unmatched to any gene: 10. CDR3 nucleotide sequence: TGTGCCAGCTCGCCGACAACGGGACAGACGAACACCGGGGAGCTGTTTTTT. It codes for CASSPTTGQTNTGELFF.

This chain joins TRBV9 and TRBJ2-1; D is perhaps TRBD1 or TRBD2 (6 bases each). The V and J ends lost 0 bases and 6 bases respectively, with 13 bases between them. The V gene's germline CDR1 is SGDLS and CDR2 YYNGEE. The CDR3 totals 15 residues. CDR3 DNA: TGTGCCAGCAGCGTAGGATGGGGGGCCGGCAATGAGCAGTTCTTC. This translates into CASSVGWGAGNEQFF.

This chain uses TRBV5-5 with TRBJ2-2, with TRBD1 as a possible D gene (6 bases). Germline V CDR1 and CDR2: SGHKS, YYEKEE (reference sequence). V lost 4 bases and J 6 bases, leaving 16 bases between the germline ends. The CDR3 sequence is 15 residues long. CDR3 DNA: TGTGCCAGCAGCGTCGAAGTGAGGGGGTCCGGGGAGCTGTTTTTT. Translation gives CASSVEVRGSGELFF.

The chain has TRBV19 and TRBJ2-5; D ambiguous. Germline values: CDR1 LNHDA, CDR2 SQIVND (reference sequence). With 8 bases removed from V and 5 bases from J, the gap between germline ends came to 12 bases. The CDR3 sequence is 12 residues long. In nucleotides, the CDR3 is TGTGCCAGTGCTCATAAAGGGGAGACCCAGTACTTC. Its protein is CASAHKGETQYF.